The source of this T cell receptor beta chain is a study of cytotoxic CD8 clonotypes in ibrutinib-treated CLL. TCRdb keeps only in-frame clones here, not all; method: immunoSEQ multiplex PCR. Among about 72,000 clones listed, 80% were seen once. The CDR3 contains 13 residues. V was pared by 6 bases and J by 5 bases, with 7 bases of the junction left unmatched. Germline values: CDR1 GTSNPN, CDR2 SVGIG (reference sequence). V and J are TRBV30 and TRBJ2-7; TRBD1 aligns across 10 bases. This clonotype was sampled from a human donor with chronic lymphocytic leukemia. Here the sequenced sample was PBMCs, taken at disease progression, from a patient treated with ibrutinib. CDR3 residues: CACPGTGVDEQYF. The CDR3 nucleotides are TGTGCCTGTCCCGGGACAGGGGTCGACGAGCAGTACTTC.